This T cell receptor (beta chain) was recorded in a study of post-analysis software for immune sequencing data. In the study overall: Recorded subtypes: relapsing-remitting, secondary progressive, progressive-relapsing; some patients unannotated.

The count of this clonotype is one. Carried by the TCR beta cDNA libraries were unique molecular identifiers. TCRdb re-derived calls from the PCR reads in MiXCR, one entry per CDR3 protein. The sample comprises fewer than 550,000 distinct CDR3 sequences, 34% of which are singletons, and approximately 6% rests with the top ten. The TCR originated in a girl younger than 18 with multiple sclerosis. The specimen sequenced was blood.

The CDR3 bases are TGTGCCAGCAAAGGGGTAGCGGGGGTAGAGGAGCAGTTCTTC. Residues: CASKGVAGVEEQFF. The V call is TRBV2, the J call TRBJ2-1; 9 bases map to TRBD2. CDR1 SNHLY and CDR2 FYNNEI come from the germline V gene. V shed 7 bases and J 10 bases; nucleotides not matched to a gene: 11. The CDR3 is 14 residues long.